This T cell receptor (beta chain) was retrieved from a study of shared clonotypes between healthy human individuals. Participating donors were healthy, HIV-negative adults free of recent acute infections or vaccinations. Here immunoSEQ multiplex PCR was the method, and the copy in TCRdb shows in-frame clones only, minus some. The table includes some 2,400,000 clones, nearly 97% detected once. This CDR3 comprises 16 residues. Germline assignment: CDR1 MRHNA and CDR2 SNTAGT. V lost 4 bases, J lost 5 bases, and 17 bases lay in between. The chain couples TRBV6-4 to TRBJ2-2; D is possibly TRBD1 (6 bases). The sample taken for sequencing was naive CD4+ T cells sorted from blood. Subset given: CD45RA+ positively selected. The clonotype comes from a man aged 18 to 29 in good health. The CDR3 sequence is CASSATHFRGTGELFF. The CDR3 DNA is TGTGCCAGCAGTGCCACCCATTTCAGGGGAACCGGGGAGCTGTTTTTT.